A selection of T cell receptor beta chains follows, all from one sample in a study of blood T cell repertoires in COVID-19. Generated by immunoSEQ multiplex PCR, the TCRdb table keeps only in-frame clones and is missing some. Of about 300,000 clones listed, 89% are singletons. The sequenced sample was PBMCs or T cells enriched from blood (not recorded which). The receptors shown here come from a man between 60 and 75 years old who had recovered from COVID-19. CDR3s include the opening cysteine and the closing phenylalanine or tryptophan. Expanded clones are given a class, and other clones once, few, many or no size at all.

CDR3: CASSLARETQYF; size: -; J: TRBJ2-5; V: TRBV6-5
CDR3: CASSLRGRTEAFF; size: -; J: TRBJ1-1; V: TRBV7-9
CDR3: CASSQEWGLGWSDTQYF; size: -; J: TRBJ2-3; V: TRBV3-1/TRBV3-2
CDR3: CASRTRDSSYNEQFF; size: -; J: TRBJ2-1; V: TRBV27
CDR3: CASSAPPWDRFRF; size: -; J: TRBJ2-4; V: TRBV5-4
CDR3: CASSRQGQLEKLFF; size: -; J: TRBJ1-4; V: TRBV18
CDR3: CASSYSTSGNQPQHF; size: once; J: TRBJ1-5; V: TRBV6-2/TRBV6-3
CDR3: CASSLTSTYEQYF; size: -; J: TRBJ2-7; V: TRBV28
CDR3: CASSPLGQGLYEQYF; size: -; J: TRBJ2-7; V: TRBV7-2
CDR3: CSVTLQVGSPLHF; size: -; J: TRBJ1-6; V: TRBV29-1
CDR3: CATSKPKTSGDYNEQFF; size: -; J: TRBJ2-1; V: TRBV15
CDR3: CATSDPRQGAGGYTF; size: -; J: TRBJ1-2; V: TRBV24-1
CDR3: CASSSLAGSSYNEQFF; size: few; J: TRBJ2-1; V: TRBV7-6
CDR3: CASILQNRAGGTDEQFF; size: -; J: TRBJ2-1; V: TRBV27
CDR3: CSVRGDRGEKLFF; size: -; J: TRBJ1-4; V: TRBV29-1
CDR3: CATSEGTARGYTF; size: -; J: TRBJ1-2; V: TRBV24-1
CDR3: CASSLMAAGTNEQFF; size: -; J: TRBJ2-1; V: TRBV5-1
CDR3: CASSLLRADNSPLHF; size: -; J: TRBJ1-6; V: TRBV28
CDR3: CASSEGLIAGWQNQPQHF; size: -; J: TRBJ1-5; V: TRBV6-1
CDR3: CSVFLVRALAYGYTF; size: -; J: TRBJ1-2; V: TRBV29-1
CDR3: CASSLEEGVGQFF; size: once; J: TRBJ2-1; V: TRBV7-3
CDR3: CASSLDYLNTGELFF; size: once; J: TRBJ2-2; V: TRBV7-9
CDR3: CASSVDQASTDTQYF; size: few; J: TRBJ2-3; V: TRBV9
CDR3: CASSLLQRDGYTF; size: -; J: TRBJ1-2; V: TRBV5-6
CDR3: CASSLRTGSIRQPQHF; size: few; J: TRBJ1-5; V: TRBV28
CDR3: CASSFGHIYGYTF; size: -; J: TRBJ1-2; V: TRBV28
CDR3: CASRGEGGRFRQPQHF; size: -; J: TRBJ1-5; V: TRBV23-1
CDR3: CASGPSLETQYF; size: -; J: TRBJ2-5; V: TRBV12-5
CDR3: CASSDTRSGRAYEQYF; size: -; J: TRBJ2-7; V: TRBV6-1
CDR3: CAISALAGANEQYF; size: once; J: TRBJ2-7; V: TRBV10-3
CDR3: CASSFTGGAQPQHF; size: -; J: TRBJ1-5; V: TRBV5-1
CDR3: CASRQSGSPGTQYF; size: -; J: TRBJ2-3; V: TRBV28
CDR3: CASSIGVVAASTDTQYF; size: -; J: TRBJ2-3; V: TRBV19
CDR3: CASSPMGRVENEAFF; size: few; J: TRBJ1-1; V: TRBV28
CDR3: CASSLIETSGPQYF; size: -; J: TRBJ2-7; V: TRBV5-1
CDR3: CASRADSYEQYF; size: once; J: TRBJ2-7; V: TRBV28
CDR3: CASSLQTGTAGYNEQFF; size: -; J: TRBJ2-1; V: TRBV7-2
CDR3: CASNLTPPREGYTGELFF; size: -; J: TRBJ2-2; V: TRBV7-9
CDR3: CASRSYLSSGQRSGNTIYF; size: -; J: TRBJ1-3; V: TRBV4-2
CDR3: CASSRDRGLIYNEQFF; size: -; J: TRBJ2-1; V: TRBV7-9
CDR3: CASSVGVAGNTGELFF; size: -; J: TRBJ2-2; V: TRBV9
CDR3: CASSQDQLAGGKETQYF; size: few; J: TRBJ2-5; V: TRBV3-1/TRBV3-2
CDR3: CGILVGLPFHNEQFF; size: -; J: TRBJ2-1; V: TRBV30
CDR3: CASSSPRTGYYGYTF; size: few; J: TRBJ1-2; V: TRBV28
CDR3: CSVEGLAGRRAQFF; size: once; J: TRBJ2-1; V: TRBV29-1
CDR3: CASSGGQGGQPQHF; size: -; J: TRBJ1-5; V: TRBV28